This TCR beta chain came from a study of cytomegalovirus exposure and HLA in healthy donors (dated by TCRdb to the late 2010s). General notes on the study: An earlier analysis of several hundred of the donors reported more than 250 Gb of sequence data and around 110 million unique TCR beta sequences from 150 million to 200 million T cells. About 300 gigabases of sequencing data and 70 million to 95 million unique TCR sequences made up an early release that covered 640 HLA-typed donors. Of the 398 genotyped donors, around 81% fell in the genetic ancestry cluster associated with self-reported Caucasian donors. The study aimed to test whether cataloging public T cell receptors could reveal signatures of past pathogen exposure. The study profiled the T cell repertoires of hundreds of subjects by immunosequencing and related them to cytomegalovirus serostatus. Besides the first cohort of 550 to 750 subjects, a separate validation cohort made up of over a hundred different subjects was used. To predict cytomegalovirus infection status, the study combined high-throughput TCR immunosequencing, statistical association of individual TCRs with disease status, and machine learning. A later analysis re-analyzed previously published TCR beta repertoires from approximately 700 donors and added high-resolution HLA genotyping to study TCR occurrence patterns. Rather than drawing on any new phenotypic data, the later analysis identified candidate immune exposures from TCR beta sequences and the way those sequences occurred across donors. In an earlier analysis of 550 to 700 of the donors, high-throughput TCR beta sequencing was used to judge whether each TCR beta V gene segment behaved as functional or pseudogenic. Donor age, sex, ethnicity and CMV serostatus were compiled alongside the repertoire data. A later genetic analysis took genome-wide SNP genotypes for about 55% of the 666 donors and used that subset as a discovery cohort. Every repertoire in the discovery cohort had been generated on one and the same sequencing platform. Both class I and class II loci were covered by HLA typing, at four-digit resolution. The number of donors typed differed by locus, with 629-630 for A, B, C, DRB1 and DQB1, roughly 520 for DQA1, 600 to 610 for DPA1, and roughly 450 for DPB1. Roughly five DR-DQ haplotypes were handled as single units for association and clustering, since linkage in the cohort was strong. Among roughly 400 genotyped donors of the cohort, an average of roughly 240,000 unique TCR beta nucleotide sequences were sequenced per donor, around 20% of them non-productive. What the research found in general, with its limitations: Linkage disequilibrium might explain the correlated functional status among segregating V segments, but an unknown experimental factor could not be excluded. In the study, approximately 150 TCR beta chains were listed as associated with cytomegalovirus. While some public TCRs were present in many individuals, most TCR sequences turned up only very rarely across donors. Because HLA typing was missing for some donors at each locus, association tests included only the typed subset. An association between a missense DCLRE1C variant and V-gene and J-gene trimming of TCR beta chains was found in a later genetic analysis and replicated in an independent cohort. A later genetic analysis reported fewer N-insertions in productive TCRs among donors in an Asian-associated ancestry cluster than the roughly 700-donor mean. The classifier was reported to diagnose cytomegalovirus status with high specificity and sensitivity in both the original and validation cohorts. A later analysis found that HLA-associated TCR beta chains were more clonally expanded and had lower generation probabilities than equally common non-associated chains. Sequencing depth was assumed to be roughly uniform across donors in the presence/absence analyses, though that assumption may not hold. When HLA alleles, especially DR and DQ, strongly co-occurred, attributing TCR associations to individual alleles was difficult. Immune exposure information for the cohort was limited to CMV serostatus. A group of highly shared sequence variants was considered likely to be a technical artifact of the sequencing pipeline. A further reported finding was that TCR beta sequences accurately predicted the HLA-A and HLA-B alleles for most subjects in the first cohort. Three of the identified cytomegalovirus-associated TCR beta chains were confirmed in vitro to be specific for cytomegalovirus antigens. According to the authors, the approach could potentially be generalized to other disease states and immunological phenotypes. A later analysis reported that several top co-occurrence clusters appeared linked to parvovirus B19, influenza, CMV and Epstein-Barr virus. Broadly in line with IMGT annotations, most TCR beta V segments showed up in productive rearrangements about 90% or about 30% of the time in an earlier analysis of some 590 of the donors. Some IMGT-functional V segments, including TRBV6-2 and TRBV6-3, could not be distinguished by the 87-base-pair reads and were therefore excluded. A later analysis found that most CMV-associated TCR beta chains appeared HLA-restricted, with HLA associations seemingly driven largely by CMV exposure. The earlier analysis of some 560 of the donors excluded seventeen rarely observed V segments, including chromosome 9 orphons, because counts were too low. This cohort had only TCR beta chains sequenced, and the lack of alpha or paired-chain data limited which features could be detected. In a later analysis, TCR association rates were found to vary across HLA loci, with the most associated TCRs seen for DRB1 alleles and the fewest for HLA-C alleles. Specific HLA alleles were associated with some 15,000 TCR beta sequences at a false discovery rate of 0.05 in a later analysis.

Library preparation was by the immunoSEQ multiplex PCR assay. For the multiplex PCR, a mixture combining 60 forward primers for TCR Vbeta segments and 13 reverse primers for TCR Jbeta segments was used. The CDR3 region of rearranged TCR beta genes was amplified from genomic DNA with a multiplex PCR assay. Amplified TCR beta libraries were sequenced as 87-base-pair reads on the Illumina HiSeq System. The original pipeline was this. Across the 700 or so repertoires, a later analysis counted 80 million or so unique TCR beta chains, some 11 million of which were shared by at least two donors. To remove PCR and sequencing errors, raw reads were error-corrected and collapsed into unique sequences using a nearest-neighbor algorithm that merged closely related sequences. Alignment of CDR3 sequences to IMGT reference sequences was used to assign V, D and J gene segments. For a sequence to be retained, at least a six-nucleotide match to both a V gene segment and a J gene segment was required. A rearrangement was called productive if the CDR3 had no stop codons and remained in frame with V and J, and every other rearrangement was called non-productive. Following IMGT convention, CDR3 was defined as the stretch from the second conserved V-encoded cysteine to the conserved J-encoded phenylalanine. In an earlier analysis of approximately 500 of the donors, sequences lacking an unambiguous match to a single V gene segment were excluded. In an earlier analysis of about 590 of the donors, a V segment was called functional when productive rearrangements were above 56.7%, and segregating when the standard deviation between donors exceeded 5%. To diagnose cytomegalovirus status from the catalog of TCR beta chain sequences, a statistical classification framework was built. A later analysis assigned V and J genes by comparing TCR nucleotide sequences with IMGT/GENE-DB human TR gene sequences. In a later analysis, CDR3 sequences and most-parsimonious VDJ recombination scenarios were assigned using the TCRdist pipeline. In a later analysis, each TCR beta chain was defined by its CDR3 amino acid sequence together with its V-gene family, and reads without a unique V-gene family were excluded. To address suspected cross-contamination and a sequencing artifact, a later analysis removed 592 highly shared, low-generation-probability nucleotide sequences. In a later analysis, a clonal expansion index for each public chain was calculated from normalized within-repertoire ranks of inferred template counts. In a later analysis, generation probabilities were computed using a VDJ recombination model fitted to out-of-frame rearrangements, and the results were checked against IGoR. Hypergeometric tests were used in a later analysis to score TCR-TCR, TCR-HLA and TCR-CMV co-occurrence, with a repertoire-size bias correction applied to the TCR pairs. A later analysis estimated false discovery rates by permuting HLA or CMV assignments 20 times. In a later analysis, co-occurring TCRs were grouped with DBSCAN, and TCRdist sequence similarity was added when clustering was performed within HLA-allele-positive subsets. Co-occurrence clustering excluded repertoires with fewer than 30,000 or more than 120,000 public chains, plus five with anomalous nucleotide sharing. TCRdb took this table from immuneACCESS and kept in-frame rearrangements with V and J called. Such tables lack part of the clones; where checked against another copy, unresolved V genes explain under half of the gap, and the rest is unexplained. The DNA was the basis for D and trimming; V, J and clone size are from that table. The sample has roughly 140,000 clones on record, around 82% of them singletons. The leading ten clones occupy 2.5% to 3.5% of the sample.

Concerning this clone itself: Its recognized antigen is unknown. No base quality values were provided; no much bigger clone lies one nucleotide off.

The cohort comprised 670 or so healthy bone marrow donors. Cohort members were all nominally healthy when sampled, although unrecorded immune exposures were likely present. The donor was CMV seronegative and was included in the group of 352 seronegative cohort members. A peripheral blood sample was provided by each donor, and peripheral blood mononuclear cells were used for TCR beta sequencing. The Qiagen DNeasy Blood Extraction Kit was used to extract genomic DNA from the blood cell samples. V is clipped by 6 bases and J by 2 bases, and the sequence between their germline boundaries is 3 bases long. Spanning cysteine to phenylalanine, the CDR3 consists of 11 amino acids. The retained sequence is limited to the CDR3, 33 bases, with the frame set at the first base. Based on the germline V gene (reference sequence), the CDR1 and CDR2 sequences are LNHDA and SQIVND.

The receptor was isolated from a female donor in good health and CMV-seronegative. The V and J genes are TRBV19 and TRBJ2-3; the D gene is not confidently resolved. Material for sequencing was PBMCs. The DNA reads TGTGCCAGTAGCCACACAGATACGCAGTATTTT. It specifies CASSHTDTQYF.